A single sample gave rise to the 10 T cell receptor beta chains below, sequenced in a study of shared clonotypes between healthy human individuals. The method was immunoSEQ multiplex PCR; TCRdb's version includes in-frame clones alone and lacks a portion of them. The data contain about 2.3 million clones, less than 95% of them singletons. The sequenced sample was naive CD4+ T cells from PBMCs. Subset here: CD45RA+ positively selected. These receptors all stem from a man aged 18-30 years in good health. Some clones in this sample may be carry-over from other donors' samples.

This chain joins TRBV6-4 and TRBJ2-1, with D hard to call. Germline lookup yields CDR1 MRHNA and CDR2 SNTAGT. V was pared by 6 bases and J by 7 bases, with 19 bases between. There are 15 residues in the CDR3. The CDR3 DNA follows: TGTGCCAGCAGGAAGGACCCCCTAATAGGAAATGAGCAGTTCTTC. Its protein is CASRKDPLIGNEQFF.

Remarks on this clone: This same CDR3 is encoded by further DNA sequences in the sample. The rearrangement joins TRBV5-1 to TRBJ2-1, with D possibly being TRBD2 (5 bases). The V and J ends lost 0 bases and 3 bases respectively, with 7 bases between them. The CDR3 contains 14 residues. Germline V gene data show CDR1 as SGHRS and CDR2 as YFSETQ. CDR3 in DNA: TGCGCCAGCAGCTTGGAACTAGTCTACAATGAGCAGTTCTTC. Protein: CASSLELVYNEQFF.

This clone was seen a few times. Distinct nucleotide sequences in the sample also encode this CDR3. The chain uses TRBV19 and TRBJ1-1; D is unclear. V gave up 7 bases and J gave up 2 bases, with 5 bases separating them. From germline, CDR1 is LNHDA and CDR2 SQIVND (reference sequence). The CDR3 has 11 amino acids. CDR3 DNA: TGTGCCAGTATCCTCAACACTGAAGCTTTCTTT. It translates to CASILNTEAFF.

The rearrangement uses TRBV7-9 and TRBJ2-7; TRBD1 might be the D (6 bases). The V gene lost 4 bases and the J gene lost 2 bases, with 15 bases spanning the gap. Per the germline V gene, CDR1 is SEHNR and CDR2 is FQNEAQ (reference sequence). The CDR3 sequence is 15 residues long. For the CDR3, the DNA is TGTGCCAGCAGCTCCCCCCTACAGGGAGCCTACGAGCAGTACTTC. Residues: CASSSPLQGAYEQYF.

This chain joins TRBV29-1 and TRBJ1-2; D remains unclear. The V and J ends lost 3 bases and 11 bases respectively, with 16 bases between them. The CDR3 extends over 12 amino acids. From germline, CDR1 is SQVTM and CDR2 ANQGSEA. CDR3: CSVERPGPGYTF. The CDR3 nucleotides are TGCAGCGTTGAGAGGCCAGGCCCTGGTTACACCTTC. The complete variable domain, with remaining parts taken from reference TRBV29-1 and TRBJ1-2, reads SAVISQKPSRDICQRGTSLTIQCQVDSQVTMMFWYRQQPGQSLTLIATANQGSEATYESGFVIDKFPISRPNLTFSTLTVSNMSPEDSSIYLCSVERPGPGYTFGSGTRLTVV.

This clone was found a few times. The chain recombines TRBV28 with TRBJ2-6; D unresolved. The V gene lost 3 bases and the J gene lost 2 bases, with 14 bases spanning the gap. The CDR3 contains 17 residues. Looked up from germline, CDR1 is MDHEN and CDR2 is SYDVKM. CDR3 coding DNA: TGTGCCAGCAGTTTTATTATGGTTGAGGCTGGGGCCAACGTCCTGACTTTC. It yields the protein CASSFIMVEAGANVLTF.

Notes on this clone: Other DNA sequences in this sample translate to the same CDR3. V gene TRBV28 combines with J gene TRBJ1-2; D remains ambiguous. Trimming pared 3 bases from V and 5 bases from J, leaving 7 bases between. The CDR3 contains 12 residues. Germline CDR1 reads MDHEN; CDR2 reads SYDVKM. The CDR3 loop is CASSFSVYGYTF. CDR3 DNA: TGTGCCAGCAGTTTTTCTGTTTATGGCTACACCTTC.

This chain uses TRBV2 with TRBJ2-6, with a weak D call TRBD1 (6 bases). Per the germline V gene, CDR1 is SNHLY and CDR2 is FYNNEI. This CDR3 comprises 15 residues. The V end was cut by 6 bases, the J end by 2 bases, with 11 bases between. The CDR3 region is CASRTGLPGANVLTF. The CDR3 DNA reads as TGTGCCAGCAGGACAGGTCTCCCTGGGGCCAACGTCCTGACTTTC.

The CDR3 sequence: CASSPPHQETQYF. The CDR3 DNA is TGTGCCAGCAGTCCCCCCCACCAAGAGACCCAGTACTTC. The V call is TRBV28, the J call TRBJ2-5; no firm D call. The CDR3 is made up of 13 amino acids. Trimming left V 5 bases short and J 0 bases short, with 7 bases between. The germline V gene encodes CDR1 MDHEN and CDR2 SYDVKM.

This clone was recorded only once. The same CDR3 can be traced to other DNA sequences in this sample. The chain links TRBV9 to TRBJ2-3; D remains unclear. The V gene's germline CDR1 is SGDLS and CDR2 YYNGEE. V lost 2 bases, J lost 5 bases, and 3 bases lay in between. This CDR3 has 11 residues. For the CDR3, the DNA is TGTGCCAGCAGCGTTGGAGATACGCAGTATTTT. It translates to CASSVGDTQYF.